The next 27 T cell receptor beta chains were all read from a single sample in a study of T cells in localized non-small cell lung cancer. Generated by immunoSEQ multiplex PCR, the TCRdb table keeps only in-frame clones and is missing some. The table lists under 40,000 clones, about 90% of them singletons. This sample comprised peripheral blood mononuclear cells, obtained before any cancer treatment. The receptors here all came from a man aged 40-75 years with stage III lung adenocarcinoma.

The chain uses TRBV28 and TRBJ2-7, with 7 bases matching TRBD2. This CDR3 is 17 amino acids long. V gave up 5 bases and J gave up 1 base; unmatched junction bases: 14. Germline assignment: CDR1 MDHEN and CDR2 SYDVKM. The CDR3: CASSPVAGWGGSYEQYF. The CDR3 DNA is TGTGCCAGCAGTCCAGTGGCCGGATGGGGGGGGTCCTACGAGCAGTACTTC.

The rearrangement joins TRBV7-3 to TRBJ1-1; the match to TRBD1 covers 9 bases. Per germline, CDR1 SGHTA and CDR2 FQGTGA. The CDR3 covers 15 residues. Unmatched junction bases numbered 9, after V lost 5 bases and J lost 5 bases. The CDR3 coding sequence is TGTGCCAGCAGCCCTGCCGGGACAGGGTGGACTGAAGCTTTCTTT. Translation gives CASSPAGTGWTEAFF.

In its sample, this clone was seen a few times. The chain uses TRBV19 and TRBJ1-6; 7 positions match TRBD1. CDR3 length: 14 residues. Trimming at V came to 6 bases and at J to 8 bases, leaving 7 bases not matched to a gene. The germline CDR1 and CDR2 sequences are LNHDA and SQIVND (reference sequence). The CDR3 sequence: CASSNRGQDSPLHF. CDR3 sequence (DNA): TGTGCCAGTAGCAACAGGGGTCAGGATTCACCCCTCCACTTT.

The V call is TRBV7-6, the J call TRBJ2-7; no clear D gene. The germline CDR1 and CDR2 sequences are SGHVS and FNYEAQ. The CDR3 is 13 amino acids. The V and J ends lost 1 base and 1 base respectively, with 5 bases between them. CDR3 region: CASSLDRSYEQYF. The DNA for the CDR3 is TGTGCCAGCAGCTTAGACAGATCCTACGAGCAGTACTTC.

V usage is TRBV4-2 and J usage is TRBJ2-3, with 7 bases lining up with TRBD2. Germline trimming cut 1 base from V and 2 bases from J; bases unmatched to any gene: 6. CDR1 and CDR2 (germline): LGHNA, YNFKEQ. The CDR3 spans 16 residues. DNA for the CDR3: TGTGCCAGCAGCCAAGGGGGCGGGGGAATCACAGATACGCAGTATTTT. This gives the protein CASSQGGGGITDTQYF.

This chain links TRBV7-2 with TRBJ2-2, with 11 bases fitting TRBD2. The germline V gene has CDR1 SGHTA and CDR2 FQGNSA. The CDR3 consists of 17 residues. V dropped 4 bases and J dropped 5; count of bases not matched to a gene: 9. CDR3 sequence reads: CASSSTATSGGTGELFF. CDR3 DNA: TGTGCCAGCAGCTCCACGGCAACTAGCGGGGGTACCGGGGAGCTGTTTTTT.

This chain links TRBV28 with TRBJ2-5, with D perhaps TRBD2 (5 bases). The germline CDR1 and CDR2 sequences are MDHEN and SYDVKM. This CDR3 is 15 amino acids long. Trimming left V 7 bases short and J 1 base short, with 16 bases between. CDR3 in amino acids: CASTMGRILQETQYF. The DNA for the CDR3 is TGTGCCAGCACTATGGGGAGAATTCTCCAAGAGACCCAGTACTTC.

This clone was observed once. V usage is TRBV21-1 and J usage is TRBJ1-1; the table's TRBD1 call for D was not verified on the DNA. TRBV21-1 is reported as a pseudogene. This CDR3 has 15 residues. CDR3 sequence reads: CASSDYRGRATEAFF. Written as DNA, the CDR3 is TGTGCCAGCAGCGACTACAGGGGGAGGGCTACTGAAGCTTTCTTT.

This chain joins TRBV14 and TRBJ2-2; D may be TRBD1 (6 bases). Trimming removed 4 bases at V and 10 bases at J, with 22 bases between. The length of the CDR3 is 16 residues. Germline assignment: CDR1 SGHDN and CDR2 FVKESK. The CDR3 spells CASSRTTGHLPTELFF. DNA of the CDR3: TGTGCCAGCAGCCGCACTACAGGGCACCTTCCCACGGAGCTGTTTTTT.

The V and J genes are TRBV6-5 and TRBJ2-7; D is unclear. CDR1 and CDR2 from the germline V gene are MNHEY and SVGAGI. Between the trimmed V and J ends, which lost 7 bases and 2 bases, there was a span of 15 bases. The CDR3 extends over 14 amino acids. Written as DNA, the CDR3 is TGTGCCAGCAACCAGAACGACAAGCCCTACGAGCAGTACTTC. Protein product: CASNQNDKPYEQYF.

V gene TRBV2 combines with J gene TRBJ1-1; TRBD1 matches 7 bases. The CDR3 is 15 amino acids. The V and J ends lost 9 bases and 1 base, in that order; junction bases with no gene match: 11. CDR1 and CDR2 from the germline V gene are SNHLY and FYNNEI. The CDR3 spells CASLYAGTANTEAFF. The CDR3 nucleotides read TGTGCCAGTCTTTATGCCGGGACAGCGAACACTGAAGCTTTCTTT.

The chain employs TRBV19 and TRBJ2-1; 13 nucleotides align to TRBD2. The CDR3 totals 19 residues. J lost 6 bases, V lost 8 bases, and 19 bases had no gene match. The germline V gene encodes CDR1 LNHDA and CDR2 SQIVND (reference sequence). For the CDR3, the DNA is TGTGCCAGTTCGGATGAAACAGGGACTAGCGGGGAGATACCCAATGAGCAGTTCTTC. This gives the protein CASSDETGTSGEIPNEQFF.

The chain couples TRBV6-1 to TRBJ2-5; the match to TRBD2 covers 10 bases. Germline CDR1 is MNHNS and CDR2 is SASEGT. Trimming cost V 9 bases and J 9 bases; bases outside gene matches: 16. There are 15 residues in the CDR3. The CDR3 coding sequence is TGTGCCAGTGAAGGACTAGCGGTCGCCTCGGGGTCCCAGTACTTC. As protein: CASEGLAVASGSQYF.

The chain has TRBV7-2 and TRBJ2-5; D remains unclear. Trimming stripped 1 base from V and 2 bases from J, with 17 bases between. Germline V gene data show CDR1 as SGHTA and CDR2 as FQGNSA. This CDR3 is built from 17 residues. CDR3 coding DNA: TGTGCCAGCAGCTTAGGCCCGCCTTCTGTACGGCAAGAGACCCAGTACTTC. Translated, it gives CASSLGPPSVRQETQYF.

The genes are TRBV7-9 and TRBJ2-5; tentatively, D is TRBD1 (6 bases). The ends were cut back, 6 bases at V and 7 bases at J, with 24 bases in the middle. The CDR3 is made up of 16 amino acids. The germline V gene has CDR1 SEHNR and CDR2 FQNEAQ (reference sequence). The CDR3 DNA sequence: TGTGCCAGCAGTTCGCTACGTACAGGGCCTGATGGGACCCAGTACTTC. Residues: CASSSLRTGPDGTQYF.

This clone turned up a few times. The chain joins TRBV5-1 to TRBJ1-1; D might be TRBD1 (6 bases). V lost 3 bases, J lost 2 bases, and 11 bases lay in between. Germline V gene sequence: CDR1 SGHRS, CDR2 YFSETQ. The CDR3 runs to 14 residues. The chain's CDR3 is CASSSQGKNTEAFF. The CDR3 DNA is TGCGCCAGCAGCTCACAGGGCAAAAACACTGAAGCTTTCTTT.

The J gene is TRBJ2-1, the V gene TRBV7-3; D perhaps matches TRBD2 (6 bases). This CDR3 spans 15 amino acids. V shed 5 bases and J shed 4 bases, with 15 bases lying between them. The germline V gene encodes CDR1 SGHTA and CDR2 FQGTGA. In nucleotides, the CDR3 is TGTGCCAGCAGCCGTTCCCACGGAGGGTACAATGAGCAGTTCTTC. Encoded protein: CASSRSHGGYNEQFF.

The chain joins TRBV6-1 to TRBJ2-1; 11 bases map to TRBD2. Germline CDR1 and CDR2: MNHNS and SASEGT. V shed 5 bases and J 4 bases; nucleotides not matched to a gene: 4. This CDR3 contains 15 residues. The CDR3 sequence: CASSSLAGGYNEQFF. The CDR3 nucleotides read TGTGCCAGCAGTTCTCTAGCGGGGGGATACAATGAGCAGTTCTTC.

The CDR3 here is CASSLAGSGTNYGYTF. The DNA of the CDR3 is TGTGCCAGCAGCTTAGCTGGGTCAGGGACTAACTATGGCTACACCTTC. This chain connects TRBV11-2 to TRBJ1-2, with a possible D match to TRBD1 (5 bases). V was shortened by 1 base and J by 0 bases, with 12 bases between the two germline ends. Germline CDR1 SGHAT, CDR2 FQNNGV. CDR3 length: 16 residues. Full variable domain (rest looked up from reference TRBV11-2 and TRBJ1-2): EAGVAQSPRYKIIEKRQSVAFWCNPISGHATLYWYQQILGQGPKLLIQFQNNGVVDDSQLPKDRFSAERLKGVDSTLKIQPAKLEDSAVYLCASSLAGSGTNYGYTFGSGTRLTVV.

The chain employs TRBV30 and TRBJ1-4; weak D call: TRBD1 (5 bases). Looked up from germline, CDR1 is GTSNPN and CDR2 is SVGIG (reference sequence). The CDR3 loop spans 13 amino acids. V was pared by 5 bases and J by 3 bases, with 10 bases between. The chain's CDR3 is CAWGQRANEKLFF. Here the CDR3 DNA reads TGTGCCTGGGGACAAAGGGCTAATGAAAAACTGTTTTTT.

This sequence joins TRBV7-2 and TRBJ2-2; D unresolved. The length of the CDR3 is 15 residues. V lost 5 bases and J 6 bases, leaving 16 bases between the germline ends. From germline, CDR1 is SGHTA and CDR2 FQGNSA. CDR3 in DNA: TGTGCCAGCAGCCCGACCGCGGTCTTGTCCGGGGAGCTGTTTTTT. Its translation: CASSPTAVLSGELFF.

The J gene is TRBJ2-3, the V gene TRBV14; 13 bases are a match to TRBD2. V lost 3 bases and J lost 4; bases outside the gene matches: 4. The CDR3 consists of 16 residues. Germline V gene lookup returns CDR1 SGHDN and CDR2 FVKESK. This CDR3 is CASSHRTSGGADTQYF. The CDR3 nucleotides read TGTGCCAGCAGCCACCGTACTAGCGGGGGGGCAGATACGCAGTATTTT.

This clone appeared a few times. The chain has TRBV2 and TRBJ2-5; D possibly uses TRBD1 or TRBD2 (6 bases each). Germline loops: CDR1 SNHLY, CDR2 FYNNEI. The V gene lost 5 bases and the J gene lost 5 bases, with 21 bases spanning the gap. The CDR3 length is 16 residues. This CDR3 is CASSYRRRGRSETQYF. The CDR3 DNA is TGTGCCAGCAGTTACCGGAGGAGGGGGAGGAGCGAGACCCAGTACTTC. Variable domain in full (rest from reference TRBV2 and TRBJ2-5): EPEVTQTPSHQVTQMGQEVILRCVPISNHLYFYWYRQILGQKVEFLVSFYNNEISEKSEIFDDQFSVERPDGSNFTLKIRSTKLEDSAMYFCASSYRRRGRSETQYFGPGTRLLVL.

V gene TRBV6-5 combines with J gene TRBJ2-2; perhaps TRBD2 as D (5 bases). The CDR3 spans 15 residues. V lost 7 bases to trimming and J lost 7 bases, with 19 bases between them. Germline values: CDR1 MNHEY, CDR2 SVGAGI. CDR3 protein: CASTRGPQRGGELFF. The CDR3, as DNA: TGTGCCAGCACCAGAGGGCCCCAGCGAGGCGGGGAGCTGTTTTTT.

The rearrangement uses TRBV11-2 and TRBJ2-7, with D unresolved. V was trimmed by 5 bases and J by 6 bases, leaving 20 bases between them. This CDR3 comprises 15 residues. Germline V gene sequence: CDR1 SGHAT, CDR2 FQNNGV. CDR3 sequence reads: CASSGILKGSGEQYF. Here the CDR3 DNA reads TGTGCCAGCAGCGGGATCTTAAAGGGTAGTGGCGAGCAGTACTTC.

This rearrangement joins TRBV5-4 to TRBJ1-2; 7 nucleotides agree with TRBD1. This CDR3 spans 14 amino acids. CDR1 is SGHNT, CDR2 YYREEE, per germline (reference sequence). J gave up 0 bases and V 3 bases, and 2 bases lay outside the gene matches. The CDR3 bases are TGTGCCAGCAGCTCGGACAGGTCTAACTATGGCTACACCTTC. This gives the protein CASSSDRSNYGYTF.

The CDR3 region is CASSLVGGPPGEQFF. The DNA for the CDR3 is TGTGCCAGCAGCTTAGTAGGGGGCCCCCCGGGGGAGCAGTTCTTC. This chain uses TRBV7-2 with TRBJ2-1; 7 bases fit TRBD1. This CDR3 has 15 residues. Germline V lookup: CDR1 SGHTA, CDR2 FQGNSA. The J segment lost 10 bases and the V segment lost 1 base, leaving 10 bases of the junction unmatched.